Here is one T cell receptor beta chain with its context. The target antigen is unknown. The source of the sample is a study of CD8 T cells in Susac syndrome. Notes on the study in general: In Susac syndrome, the CD4+ T cell repertoires did not show clonal expansion.

This CDR3 is built from 13 residues. V was clipped by 8 bases and J by 2 bases, with 10 bases between them. Germline V lookup: CDR1 GTSNPN, CDR2 SVGIG (reference sequence). RNA amounts of about 0.5 to 1 ug underwent reverse transcription with random hexamers. The authors amplified TCR beta CDR3 across 54 Vbeta and 13 Jbeta using immunoSEQ multiplex PCR. MiXCR, run by TCRdb on the immunoSEQ multiplex PCR reads, gives a single entry per CDR3 protein. The repertoire holds 85,000 to 95,000 distinct CDR3 sequences, roughly 94% seen once, with more than 0.3% in the top ten. This TCR derives from a human donor with Susac syndrome. V usage is TRBV30 and J usage is TRBJ2-6; D is undetermined. The sample consisted of CD4+ T cells from PBMCs. The CDR3 loop reads CARRLPGANVLTF. The CDR3 DNA sequence: TGTGCCCGACGACTTCCTGGGGCCAACGTCCTGACTTTC.